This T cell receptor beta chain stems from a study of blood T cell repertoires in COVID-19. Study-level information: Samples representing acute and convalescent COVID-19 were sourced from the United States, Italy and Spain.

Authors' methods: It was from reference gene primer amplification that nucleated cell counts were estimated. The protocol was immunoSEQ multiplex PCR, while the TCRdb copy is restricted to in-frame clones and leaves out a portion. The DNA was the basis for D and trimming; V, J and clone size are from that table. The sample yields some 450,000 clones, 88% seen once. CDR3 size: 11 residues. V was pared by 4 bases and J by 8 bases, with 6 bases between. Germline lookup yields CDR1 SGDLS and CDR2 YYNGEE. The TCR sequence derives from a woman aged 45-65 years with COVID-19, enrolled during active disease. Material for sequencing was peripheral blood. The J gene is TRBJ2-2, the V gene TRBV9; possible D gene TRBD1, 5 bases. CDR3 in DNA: TGTGCCAGCAGCCAGGGAGGGGAGCTGTTTTTT. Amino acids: CASSQGGELFF. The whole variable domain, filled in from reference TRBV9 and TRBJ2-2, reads DSGVTQTPKHLITATGQRVTLRCSPRSGDLSVYWYQQSLDQGLQFLIQYYNGEERAKGNILERFSAQQFPDLHSELNLSSLELGDSALYFCASSQGGELFFGEGSRLTVL.